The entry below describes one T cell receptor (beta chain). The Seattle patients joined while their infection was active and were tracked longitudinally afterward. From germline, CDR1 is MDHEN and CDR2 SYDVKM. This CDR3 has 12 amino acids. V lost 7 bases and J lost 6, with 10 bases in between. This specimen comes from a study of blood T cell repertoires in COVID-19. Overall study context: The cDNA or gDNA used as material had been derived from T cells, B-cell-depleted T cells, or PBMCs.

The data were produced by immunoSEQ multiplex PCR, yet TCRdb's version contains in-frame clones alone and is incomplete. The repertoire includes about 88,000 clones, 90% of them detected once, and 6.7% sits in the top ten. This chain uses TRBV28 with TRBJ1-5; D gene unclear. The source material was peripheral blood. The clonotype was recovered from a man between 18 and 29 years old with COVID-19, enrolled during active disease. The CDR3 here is CASTGGIQPQHF. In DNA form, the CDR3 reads TGTGCCAGCACAGGAGGGATTCAGCCCCAGCATTTT.